This TCR beta chain was retrieved from a study of blood T cell repertoires in COVID-19. With V trimmed by 5 bases and J by 8 bases, 17 bases remained unmatched. There are 18 residues in the CDR3. Germline V gene sequence: CDR1 SGHVS, CDR2 FNYEAQ. The assay was immunoSEQ multiplex PCR, and TCRdb's table has in-frame clones only and misses some. The repertoire includes around 150,000 clones, nearly 80% of them detected once, and over 2.5% sits in the top ten. Sequencing was carried out using PBMCs or T cells enriched from blood (not recorded which). This TCR was recovered from a woman aged 50 to 60 who had recovered from COVID-19. This chain links TRBV7-6 with TRBJ2-2, with 10 bases that match TRBD2. CDR3 amino acids: CASSQAFRPSGGQGELFF. CDR3 nucleotide sequence: TGTGCCAGCAGCCAAGCGTTCCGGCCTAGCGGGGGACAAGGGGAGCTGTTTTTT. Full variable domain (remainder filled in from reference TRBV7-6 and TRBJ2-2): GAGVSQSPRYKVTKRGQDVALRCDPISGHVSLYWYRQALGQGPEFLTYFNYEAQQDKSGLPNDRFSAERPEGSISTLTIQRTEQRDSAMYRCASSQAFRPSGGQGELFFGEGSRLTVL.